What follows are 22 T cell receptor beta chains derived from one specimen sequenced in a study of cytomegalovirus exposure and HLA in healthy donors. Repertoires were generated with immunoSEQ multiplex PCR, while TCRdb's copy carries only in-frame clones and drops some. The sample gives some 140,000 clones, 86% of which show up once; roughly 2.1% is in the top ten. The material sequenced was PBMCs. All receptors derive from a human donor in good health.

This clone came up once. The chain is built from TRBV6-1 and TRBJ2-1; 8 bases map to TRBD2. Germline values: CDR1 MNHNS, CDR2 SASEGT. The CDR3 runs to 14 residues. Trimming cost V 7 bases and J 4 bases; bases outside gene matches: 6. This CDR3 is CASTPGGEYNEQFF. DNA of the CDR3: TGTGCCAGCACCCCGGGGGGGGAATACAATGAGCAGTTCTTC.

The V call is TRBV4-2, the J call TRBJ1-2; 7 positions match TRBD1. The CDR3 loop spans 17 amino acids. CDR1 and CDR2 (germline): LGHNA, YNFKEQ. V shed 5 bases and J 3 bases; nucleotides not matched to a gene: 15. The DNA of the CDR3 is TGTGCCAGCAGCGCAGAGGAGGGGGCAGCTTACGACTATGGCTACACCTTC. It encodes CASSAEEGAAYDYGYTF.

This clone turned up a few times. The DNA of the CDR3 is TGTGCCAGCAGCCCCCTAGGGCGACTAGCGCCCAATGAGCAGTTCTTC. As protein: CASSPLGRLAPNEQFF. V is TRBV9 and J is TRBJ2-1; 8 nucleotides match TRBD2. The CDR3 is 16 residues long. Germline V gene data show CDR1 as SGDLS and CDR2 as YYNGEE. V dropped 4 bases and J dropped 6; count of bases not matched to a gene: 12.

The chain is built from TRBV27 and TRBJ2-7; TRBD1 matches at 8 bases. The V gene end was trimmed by 3 bases and the J gene end by 0 bases; junction bases not matched to a gene: 4. CDR1 MNHEY and CDR2 SMNVEV come from the germline V gene (reference sequence). CDR3 length: 15 amino acids. The DNA for the CDR3 is TGTGCCAGCAGTTTTCTGGACAGGGTCTCCTACGAGCAGTACTTC. Translation: CASSFLDRVSYEQYF.

The table lists this clone with a count of one. This chain joins TRBV9 and TRBJ2-2, with 12 bases aligning to TRBD2. The CDR3 is 16 amino acids. Trimming at V came to 7 bases and at J to 5 bases, leaving 9 bases not matched to a gene. Germline V gene sequence: CDR1 SGDLS, CDR2 YYNGEE. The CDR3 sequence: CASQSLAGGRTGELFF. The CDR3 DNA sequence: TGTGCCAGCCAGTCTCTAGCGGGGGGGCGAACCGGGGAGCTGTTTTTT.

J is TRBJ2-7 and V is TRBV7-3; 12 bases agree with TRBD2. V dropped 2 bases and J dropped 4; count of bases not matched to a gene: 3. The CDR3 has 15 amino acids. Per the germline V gene, CDR1 is SGHTA and CDR2 is FQGTGA. CDR3 loop: CASSLRTSGKYEQYF. The DNA of the CDR3 is TGTGCCAGCAGCTTACGGACTAGCGGGAAGTACGAGCAGTACTTC.

This clone was observed a handful of times. CDR3 DNA: TGTGCCAGCAGTTCCCCAACAGTTGAAGCTTTCTTT. This codes for CASSSPTVEAFF. The chain joins TRBV6-6 to TRBJ1-1, with no clear D. V lost 4 bases to trimming and J lost 7 bases, with 10 bases between them. Germline lookup yields CDR1 MNHNY and CDR2 SVGAGI (reference sequence). The CDR3 has 12 residues.

CDR3 residues: CASSVRGEPYNEQFF. CDR3 coding DNA: TGTGCCAGCAGCGTGCGGGGGGAACCCTACAATGAGCAGTTCTTC. This chain links TRBV9 with TRBJ2-1; 8 bases fit TRBD2. This CDR3 comprises 15 residues. Unmatched junction bases numbered 3, after V lost 2 bases and J lost 2 bases. Germline CDR1 is SGDLS and CDR2 is YYNGEE. The complete variable domain, with remaining parts taken from reference TRBV9 and TRBJ2-1, reads DSGVTQTPKHLITATGQRVTLRCSPRSGDLSVYWYQQSLDQGLQFLIQYYNGEERAKGNILERFSAQQFPDLHSELNLSSLELGDSALYFCASSVRGEPYNEQFFGPGTRLTVL.

The chain is built from TRBV11-2 and TRBJ2-1; TRBD1 agrees at 9 bases. The V segment lost 5 bases and the J segment 8 bases; nucleotides outside the gene matches: 10. Germline assignment: CDR1 SGHAT and CDR2 FQNNGV. CDR3 size: 15 residues. The CDR3 DNA follows: TGTGCCAGCAGCAGCAACAGGGGGCGAACCCATGAGCAGTTCTTC. It encodes CASSSNRGRTHEQFF.

As regards this clone: Other DNA sequences in the same sample also yield this CDR3. This chain links TRBV29-1 with TRBJ2-7; D unresolved. The CDR3 runs to 12 residues. Per the germline V gene, CDR1 is SQVTM and CDR2 is ANQGSEA. Trimming left V 0 bases short and J 9 bases short, with 12 bases between. The CDR3 region is CSVEEAAVAQYF. CDR3 DNA: TGCAGCGTTGAAGAGGCGGCCGTAGCGCAGTACTTC.

The J gene is TRBJ2-5, the V gene TRBV15, with 7 bases aligning to TRBD1. The CDR3 is 13 residues long. The germline V gene encodes CDR1 LNHNV and CDR2 YYDKDF (reference sequence). V shed 8 bases and J 4 bases; nucleotides not matched to a gene: 7. The CDR3 sequence: CATGPGQLETQYF. The CDR3 DNA follows: TGTGCCACCGGACCGGGACAGCTAGAGACCCAGTACTTC. The full variable domain, completed using reference TRBV15 and TRBJ2-5, is DAMVIQNPRYQVTQFGKPVTLSCSQTLNHNVMYWYQQKSSQAPKLLFHYYDKDFNNEADTPDNFQSRRPNTSFCFLDIRSPGLGDTAMYLCATGPGQLETQYFGPGTRLLVL.

The gene calls are TRBV7-3 and TRBJ1-6, with TRBD1 identical over 7 bases. The CDR3 has 15 amino acids. Germline lookup yields CDR1 SGHTA and CDR2 FQGTGA. J was trimmed by 9 bases and V by 5 bases; bases with no gene match: 10. The CDR3 bases are TGTGCCAGCAGCCCCGGCGGAGGGGGCGTTTCACCCCTCCACTTT. Protein sequence: CASSPGGGGVSPLHF.

The rearrangement uses TRBV6-5 and TRBJ2-3; a possible D gene is TRBD2 (6 bases). The CDR3 spans 15 residues. Trimming removed 4 bases at V and 7 bases at J, with 18 bases between. Germline assignment: CDR1 MNHEY and CDR2 SVGAGI. Here the CDR3 DNA reads TGTGCCAGCAGTTCGCGGGGCACGCGGATGTATACGCAGTATTTT. Its protein product is CASSSRGTRMYTQYF.

This clone showed up just a few times. This chain links TRBV7-9 with TRBJ2-7; TRBD2 is a possible D gene (5 bases). V was shortened by 0 bases and J by 1 base, with 10 bases between the two germline ends. CDR1 is SEHNR, CDR2 FQNEAQ, per germline (reference sequence). The CDR3 is 15 residues long. The DNA for the CDR3 is TGTGCCAGCAGCTTAGCAGGGAGTGGGTCCTACGAGCAGTACTTC. It specifies CASSLAGSGSYEQYF.

V usage is TRBV15 and J usage is TRBJ1-6; TRBD1 matches at 7 bases. The CDR3 spans 14 residues. V was clipped by 1 base and J by 10 bases; unmatched bases: 4. From germline, CDR1 is LNHNV and CDR2 YYDKDF (reference sequence). Here the CDR3 DNA reads TGTGCCACCAGCAGAGTACAGGGGAACTCACCCCTCCACTTT. Residues: CATSRVQGNSPLHF.

The CDR3, as DNA: TGTGCCAGTAGTTCCCGGACAGGGTGGTCCACTGAAGCTTTCTTT. This sequence encodes CASSSRTGWSTEAFF. The chain employs TRBV19 and TRBJ1-1; TRBD1 agrees at 8 bases. The V and J ends lost 5 bases and 4 bases, in that order; junction bases with no gene match: 9. The CDR3 length is 15 residues. CDR1 is LNHDA and CDR2 is SQIVND in the germline V gene (reference sequence).

The chain is built from TRBV11-3 and TRBJ1-3; D gene uncertain. The V end lost 3 bases, the J end lost 0 bases, and 3 bases lay between the germline ends. Germline CDR1 and CDR2: SGHNT and YENEEA. The CDR3 loop spans 13 amino acids. CDR3 sequence reads: CASSFNSGNTIYF. The CDR3 coding sequence is TGTGCCAGCAGCTTTAACTCTGGAAACACCATATATTTT.

The chain has TRBV4-1 and TRBJ2-7, with TRBD2 matching over 12 bases. V lost 0 bases and J lost 0; bases outside the gene matches: 15. The CDR3 contains 21 residues. From germline, CDR1 is MGHRA and CDR2 YSYEKL. The CDR3 DNA follows: TGCGCCAGCAGCCAAGATAGGTTAGGAACTAGCGGGGGGTCTCGCTCCTACGAGCAGTACTTC. As protein: CASSQDRLGTSGGSRSYEQYF.

This chain connects TRBV2 to TRBJ1-2, with 9 bases that match TRBD1. The J segment lost 4 bases and the V segment lost 6 bases, leaving 6 bases of the junction unmatched. Germline V lookup: CDR1 SNHLY, CDR2 FYNNEI. The CDR3 covers 14 residues. DNA for the CDR3: TGTGCCAGCAGGCACAGGGGGCTCGGCTATGGCTACACCTTC. Protein: CASRHRGLGYGYTF.

This chain connects TRBV7-2 to TRBJ2-2; TRBD1 is a possible D gene (6 bases). CDR3 length: 16 residues. Deletions cut 2 bases from V and 5 bases from J, with 15 bases between. CDR1 is SGHTA, CDR2 FQGNSA, per germline. The CDR3 DNA sequence: TGTGCCAGCAGCTTAAGAGGCAGGGGATTAACCGGGGAGCTGTTTTTT. It specifies CASSLRGRGLTGELFF.

This sequence joins TRBV11-2 and TRBJ2-3; 8 bases align to TRBD1. This CDR3 has 13 amino acids. The germline gives CDR1 SGHAT, CDR2 FQNNGV. V was clipped by 9 bases and J by 3 bases; unmatched bases: 5. The CDR3 bases are TGTGCCAGTCGACAGGGGAGTACAGATACGCAGTATTTT. Translating gives CASRQGSTDTQYF.

The DNA of the CDR3 is TGTGCCAGCAGCCCCCAGGTGACAGCTGGAAACACCATATATTTT. This sequence encodes CASSPQVTAGNTIYF. The V and J genes are TRBV9 and TRBJ1-3, with D perhaps TRBD1 (5 bases). Germline CDR1 is SGDLS and CDR2 is YYNGEE. CDR3 length equals 15 residues. V lost 4 bases and J lost 2, with 13 bases in between.